In its sample, the clone carrying this T cell receptor beta chain was seen a few times. The antigen remains unidentified. A single record per CDR3 protein comes from TCRdb applying MiXCR to the 5' RACE reads. The data show some 420,000 distinct CDR3 sequences, 18% seen once. Deletions cut 0 bases from V and 0 bases from J, with 8 bases between. The CDR3 is 15 residues long. The V gene's germline CDR1 is SGHRS and CDR2 YFSETQ. These data are taken from a study of T cells after yellow fever vaccination. Points from the study as a whole: The study noted that FACS-sorted repertoires could contain abundant clonotypes contaminating from the bulk population. Reappearing after the booster were most of the clones from primary vaccination (around 96% CD4, about 87% CD8).

This chain connects TRBV5-1 to TRBJ2-3, with D possibly matching TRBD2 (5 bases). This receptor was taken from a man aged 18 to 29 who received the YFV17D yellow fever vaccine. The sequencing here drew on PBMCs, taken before the yellow fever booster vaccination. The CDR3, as DNA: TGCGCCAGCAGCTTGGACTGGACTAGCACAGATACGCAGTATTTT. This encodes CASSLDWTSTDTQYF.